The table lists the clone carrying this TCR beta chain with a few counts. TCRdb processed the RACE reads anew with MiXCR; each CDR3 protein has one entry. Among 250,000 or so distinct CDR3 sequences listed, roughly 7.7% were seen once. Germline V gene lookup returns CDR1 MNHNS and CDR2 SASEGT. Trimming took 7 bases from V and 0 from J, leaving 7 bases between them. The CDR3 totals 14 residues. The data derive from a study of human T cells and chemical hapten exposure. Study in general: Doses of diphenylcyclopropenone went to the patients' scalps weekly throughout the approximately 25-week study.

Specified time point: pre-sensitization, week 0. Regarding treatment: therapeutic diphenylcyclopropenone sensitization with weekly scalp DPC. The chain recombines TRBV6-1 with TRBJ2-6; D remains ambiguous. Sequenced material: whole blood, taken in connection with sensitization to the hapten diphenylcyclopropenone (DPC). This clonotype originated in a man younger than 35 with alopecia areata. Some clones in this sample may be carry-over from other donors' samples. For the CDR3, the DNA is TGTGCCAGCACTGTGATCTCTGGGGCCAACGTCCTGACTTTC. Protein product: CASTVISGANVLTF.